The entry that follows covers one T cell receptor beta chain sequence. TCRdb keeps only in-frame clones here, not all; method: immunoSEQ multiplex PCR. The table shows tens of thousands of clones, with about 77% occurring only once. The data are from a study of neoadjuvant anti-PD-1 for oral cavity cancer. Study-wide background: Before surgery, most patients got three to four biweekly 3 mg/kg nivolumab doses.

The sample's time point: after neoadjuvant nivolumab, at surgical resection. The patients had HPV-negative, locally advanced oral cavity squamous cell carcinoma. No culture or expansion preceded analysis of these blood cells. Germline CDR1 is LNHDA and CDR2 is SQIVND (reference sequence). The CDR3 contains 15 residues. V lost 7 bases, J lost 0 bases, and 16 bases lay in between. The receptor was derived from a person aged 35 to 85 with oral cavity squamous cell carcinoma. V gene TRBV19 combines with J gene TRBJ2-7, with a tentative D call TRBD2 (6 bases). The sample was PBMCs, taken after nivolumab (anti-PD-1) treatment. Here the CDR3 DNA reads TGTGCCAGTAATGGTTGCGGGAAAAGCTCCTACGAGCAGTACTTC. This translates into CASNGCGKSSYEQYF.